This T cell receptor (beta chain) was captured in a study of blood T cell repertoires in COVID-19. Overall study: Donors in the United States, Italy and Spain gave samples during acute or convalescent COVID-19.

Profiling relied on immunoSEQ multiplex PCR, and the TCRdb table lists in-frame clones only, not all of them. The sample includes some 200,000 clones, roughly 87% of them seen just once. Trimming took off 0 bases at V and 2 bases at J, with 8 bases between the two ends. From germline, CDR1 is MNHEY and CDR2 SVGEGT. The CDR3 consists of 14 residues. This clone turned up a few times. The chain has TRBV6-2 or TRBV6-3 and TRBJ2-7; TRBD1 might be the D (6 bases). Sequences were obtained from peripheral blood. The receptor was isolated from a woman between 18 and 30 years old who had recovered from COVID-19. CDR3 bases: TGTGCCAGCAGTTACTCGGCAGGGGCCTACGAGCAGTACTTC. As protein: CASSYSAGAYEQYF.